This TCR beta chain stems from a study of PD-L1 blockade in urothelial cancer. The wider study: Atezolizumab at 1,200 mg intravenously every 3 weeks was started by patients in about 2014. Individuals in the cohort had been given 0 to 3 earlier chemotherapy regimens. Researchers looked at the blood 3 weeks (second dose) and 6 weeks after treatment began.

CDR1 is MGHRA, CDR2 YSYEKL, per germline. Trimming removed 5 bases at V and 1 base at J, with 8 bases between. There are 13 residues in the CDR3. Noted time point: peripheral blood 6 weeks after treatment start. In each PCR, synthetic TCR analog templates were spiked in. Data came from immunoSEQ multiplex PCR; TCRdb stores just in-frame clones and leaves some out. The table has around 100,000 clones, approximately 90% seen once. The starting material was PBMCs, obtained around atezolizumab (anti-PD-L1) treatment. The genes are TRBV4-1 and TRBJ2-5; D is unclear. The source is a man in his 60s with urothelial cancer. The CDR3 loop is CASSEVIQETQYF. CDR3 nucleotides: TGCGCCAGCAGCGAAGTCATCCAAGAGACCCAGTACTTC.